This T cell receptor (beta chain) came from a study of blood T cell repertoires in COVID-19. Study-level background: Samples taken during acute and convalescent COVID-19 were collected in the United States, Italy and Spain.

The CDR3 is 15 amino acids. V lost 2 bases to trimming and J lost 6 bases, with 16 bases between them. Looked up from germline, CDR1 is MNHEY and CDR2 is SVGAGI. Method: immunoSEQ multiplex PCR; TCRdb's copy keeps in-frame clones and lacks some. The sample consists of hundreds of thousands of clones, around 90% of them appearing once. The sequenced sample was peripheral blood. The origin of this receptor is a woman aged 45-65 years who had recovered from COVID-19. The chain combines TRBV6-5 with TRBJ1-2; TRBD1 is a possible D gene (5 bases). CDR3 sequence reads: CASSYGGGRVDGYTF. In DNA form, the CDR3 reads TGTGCCAGCAGTTACGGTGGGGGGAGGGTGGATGGCTACACCTTC.